These 14 T cell receptor beta chains share one sample of origin, sequenced in a study of CD8 T cells in Susac syndrome. The RNA input was about 0.5 to 1 ug, and it was reverse transcribed with random hexamers. Via MiXCR, TCRdb re-called the immunoSEQ multiplex PCR reads, giving one row per CDR3 protein. The sample contains about 76,000 distinct CDR3 sequences, roughly nine tenths of which appear only once. Sequencing was done on a sample of CD8+ T cells from PBMCs. Receptors originate from a human donor with multiple sclerosis.

The rearrangement links TRBV3-1 to TRBJ2-5, with 12 bases identical to TRBD2. The CDR3 is 18 residues long. CDR1 and CDR2 (germline): LGHDT, YNNKEL (reference sequence). Trimming cost V 7 bases and J 1 base; bases outside gene matches: 13. CDR3: CASKGTLAGGPFQETQYF. DNA of the CDR3: TGTGCCAGCAAGGGGACGCTAGCGGGGGGGCCGTTCCAAGAGACCCAGTACTTC.

The gene calls are TRBV5-1 and TRBJ2-3; 10 bases are a match to TRBD1. Germline CDR1 is SGHRS and CDR2 is YFSETQ. V gave up 5 bases and J gave up 7 bases; unmatched junction bases: 10. The length of the CDR3 is 15 residues. Here the CDR3 DNA reads TGCGCCAGCAGGCCAGGACAGGGGGTGTGGAATACGCAGTATTTT. It specifies CASRPGQGVWNTQYF. Using reference TRBV5-1 and TRBJ2-3 for the parts outside the CDR3, the full variable domain is KAGVTQTPRYLIKTRGQQVTLSCSPISGHRSVSWYQQTPGQGLQFLFEYFSETQRNKGNFPGRFSGRQFSNSRSEMNVSTLELGDSALYLCASRPGQGVWNTQYFGPGTRLTVL.

The chain carries TRBV20-1 and TRBJ1-5; D ambiguous. The CDR3 covers 13 residues. Trimming shortened V by 6 bases and J by 1 base, and 10 bases separated the two germline ends. Germline assignment: CDR1 DFQATT and CDR2 SNEGSKA (reference sequence). CDR3 amino acids: CSARQLSNQPQHF. CDR3 sequence (DNA): TGCAGTGCGAGACAACTAAGCAATCAGCCCCAGCATTTT.

The V gene is TRBV7-6, the J gene TRBJ2-7; the match to TRBD1 covers 7 bases. Per the germline V gene, CDR1 is SGHVS and CDR2 is FNYEAQ. V lost 3 bases and J lost 4; bases outside the gene matches: 3. The length of the CDR3 is 13 residues. The DNA of the CDR3 is TGTGCCAGCAGCTTTTCGGGACAGTACGAGCAGTACTTC. This codes for CASSFSGQYEQYF.

The CDR3: CASSPRGREYNEQFF. In nucleotides, the CDR3 is TGTGCCAGCAGCCCGAGGGGGCGGGAGTACAATGAGCAGTTCTTC. The V call is TRBV5-4, the J call TRBJ2-1; D possibly matches TRBD1 or TRBD2 (7 bases each). CDR3 length: 15 residues. Germline CDR1 is SGHNT and CDR2 is YYREEE (reference sequence). V was cut by 4 bases and J by 4 bases, with 15 bases left in between.

The V and J genes are TRBV6-2 or TRBV6-3 and TRBJ1-2; D is undetermined. This CDR3 comprises 16 residues. The V gene lost 0 bases and the J gene lost 3 bases, with 14 bases spanning the gap. CDR1 and CDR2 (germline): MNHEY, SVGEGT. As DNA, the CDR3 is TGTGCCAGCAGTTACTCCCCCGGACGGCGACACTATGGCTACACCTTC. It is translated as CASSYSPGRRHYGYTF.

The CDR3 bases are TGCGCCAGCAGTCCCCCTTTCGTAGCGGTCAACTCCTACAATGAGCAGTTCTTC. It is translated as CASSPPFVAVNSYNEQFF. The chain couples TRBV23-1 to TRBJ2-1, with D possibly being TRBD2 (6 bases). TRBV23-1 is an ORF for which the function is uncertain. This CDR3 has 18 residues. V was shortened by 4 bases and J by 0 bases, with 19 bases between the two germline ends.

The chain uses TRBV7-2 and TRBJ2-7, with D perhaps matching TRBD1 or TRBD2 (5 bases each). This CDR3 is 15 amino acids long. Trimming pared 5 bases from V and 7 bases from J, leaving 21 bases between. Looked up from germline, CDR1 is SGHTA and CDR2 is FQGNSA. CDR3 coding DNA: TGTGCCAGCAGCCTGGGGACCCCCTCTATGGGAGAGCAGTACTTC. It is translated as CASSLGTPSMGEQYF.

The chain employs TRBV9 and TRBJ1-2, with 7 bases matching TRBD1. J gave up 8 bases and V 3 bases, and 13 bases lay outside the gene matches. Germline CDR1 SGDLS, CDR2 YYNGEE. CDR3 length: 15 amino acids. The CDR3 here is CASSEWDSQWPGYTF. CDR3 nucleotides: TGTGCCAGCAGCGAGTGGGACAGTCAATGGCCGGGCTACACCTTC.

The chain employs TRBV13 and TRBJ1-2, with D uncertain. V shed 5 bases and J shed 8 bases, with 12 bases lying between them. Germline CDR1 PRHDT, CDR2 FYEKMQ (reference sequence). This CDR3 region has 12 residues. The CDR3 loop is CASSTTGDGYTF. In DNA, the CDR3 is TGTGCCAGCAGCACCACGGGAGACGGCTACACCTTC.

The J gene is TRBJ2-1, the V gene TRBV9; 11 positions agree with TRBD2. The V and J ends lost 5 bases and 1 base, in that order; junction bases with no gene match: 8. CDR1 SGDLS and CDR2 YYNGEE come from the germline V gene. CDR3 length: 17 amino acids. The CDR3 protein is CASSSVAGGPSYNEQFF. CDR3 in DNA: TGTGCCAGCAGTTCGGTAGCGGGAGGGCCTTCCTACAATGAGCAGTTCTTC.

The chain employs TRBV28 and TRBJ2-1, with no clear D. The CDR3 contains 12 residues. Germline lookup yields CDR1 MDHEN and CDR2 SYDVKM. Trimming removed 8 bases from V and 4 bases from J, with 9 bases in between. The chain's CDR3 is CASGSVYNEQFF. The CDR3 coding sequence is TGTGCCAGCGGGTCCGTGTACAATGAGCAGTTCTTC.

The chain uses TRBV13 and TRBJ2-7; tentatively, D is TRBD2 (5 bases). Germline CDR1 reads PRHDT; CDR2 reads FYEKMQ (reference sequence). Trimming took 0 bases from V and 6 from J, leaving 9 bases between them. The CDR3 is 13 amino acids. Written as DNA, the CDR3 is TGTGCCAGCAGCTTAGGCCGGGGTCGCGAGCAGTACTTC. Encoded protein: CASSLGRGREQYF.

The CDR3 sequence: CASSTSGGAHSPLHF. DNA of the CDR3: TGTGCCAGCAGCACCTCAGGGGGCGCCCATTCACCCCTCCACTTT. The chain joins TRBV9 to TRBJ1-6; 8 bases are a match to TRBD1. Trimming cost V 4 bases and J 8 bases; bases outside gene matches: 8. The CDR3 loop spans 15 amino acids. The germline CDR1 and CDR2 sequences are SGDLS and YYNGEE.